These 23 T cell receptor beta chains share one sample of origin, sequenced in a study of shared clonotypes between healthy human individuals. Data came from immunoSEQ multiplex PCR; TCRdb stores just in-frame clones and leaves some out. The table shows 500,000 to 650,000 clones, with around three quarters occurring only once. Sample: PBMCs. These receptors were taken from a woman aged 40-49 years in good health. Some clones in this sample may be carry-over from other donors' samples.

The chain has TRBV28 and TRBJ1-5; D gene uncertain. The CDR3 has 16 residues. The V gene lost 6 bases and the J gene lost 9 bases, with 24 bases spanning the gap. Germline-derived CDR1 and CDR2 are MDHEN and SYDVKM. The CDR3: CASRPRTGDSLLPQHF. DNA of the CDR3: TGTGCCAGCAGACCGAGGACTGGGGATAGTTTACTGCCCCAGCATTTT.

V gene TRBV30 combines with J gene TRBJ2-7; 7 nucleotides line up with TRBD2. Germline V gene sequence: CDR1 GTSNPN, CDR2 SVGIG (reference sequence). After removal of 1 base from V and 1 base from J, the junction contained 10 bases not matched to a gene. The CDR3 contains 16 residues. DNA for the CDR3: TGTGCCTGGAGTGATTTTGGCGGGAGTAAGTCCTACGAGCAGTACTTC. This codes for CAWSDFGGSKSYEQYF.

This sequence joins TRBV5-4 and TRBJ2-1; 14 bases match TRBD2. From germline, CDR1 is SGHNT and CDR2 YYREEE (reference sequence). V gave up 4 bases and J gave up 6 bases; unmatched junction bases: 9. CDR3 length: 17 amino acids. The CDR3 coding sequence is TGTGCCAGCAGCCCCATGGTGGGGACTAGCGGGAGCAATGAGCAGTTCTTC. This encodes CASSPMVGTSGSNEQFF.

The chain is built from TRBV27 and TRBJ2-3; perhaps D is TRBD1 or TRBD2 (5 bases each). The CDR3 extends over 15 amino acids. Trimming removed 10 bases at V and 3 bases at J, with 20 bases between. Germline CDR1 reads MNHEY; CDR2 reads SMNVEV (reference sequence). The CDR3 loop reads CATTGAQSETDTQYF. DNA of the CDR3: TGTGCCACCACCGGGGCCCAGTCGGAAACAGATACGCAGTATTTT.

As DNA, the CDR3 is TGCGCCAGCAGCCTTGCGACAGGGGGCGTGGAGACCCAGTACTTC. It codes for CASSLATGGVETQYF. The chain employs TRBV4-1 and TRBJ2-7, with 10 bases matching TRBD1. Gene TRBJ2-5 matches the end of the DNA better, so the J call may be wrong. This CDR3 region has 15 residues. Per the germline V gene, CDR1 is MGHRA and CDR2 is YSYEKL.

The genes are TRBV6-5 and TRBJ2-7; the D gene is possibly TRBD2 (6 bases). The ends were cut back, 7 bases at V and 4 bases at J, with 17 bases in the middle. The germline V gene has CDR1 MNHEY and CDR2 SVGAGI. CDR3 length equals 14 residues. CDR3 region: CASTPGRGIYEQYF. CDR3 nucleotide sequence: TGTGCCAGCACTCCAGGACGGGGGATATACGAGCAGTACTTC.

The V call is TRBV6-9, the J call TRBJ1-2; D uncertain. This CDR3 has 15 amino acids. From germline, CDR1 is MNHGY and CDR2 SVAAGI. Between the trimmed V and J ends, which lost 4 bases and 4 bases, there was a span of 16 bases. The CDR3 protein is CASSSEYGKTYGYTF. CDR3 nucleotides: TGTGCCAGCAGTTCCGAGTACGGAAAGACCTATGGCTACACCTTC.

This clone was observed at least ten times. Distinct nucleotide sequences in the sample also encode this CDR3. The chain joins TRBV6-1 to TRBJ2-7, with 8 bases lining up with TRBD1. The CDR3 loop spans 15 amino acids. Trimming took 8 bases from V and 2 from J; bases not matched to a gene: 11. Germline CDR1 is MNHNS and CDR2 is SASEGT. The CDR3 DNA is TGTGCCAGCCGAGATCCGGGACAGGACACCTACGAGCAGTACTTC. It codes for CASRDPGQDTYEQYF.

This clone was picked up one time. CDR3 nucleotides: TGCAGCGTTGAGTCTGTGGGAAGCGGCACAGATACGCAGTATTTT. Amino acids: CSVESVGSGTDTQYF. J is TRBJ2-3 and V is TRBV29-1; D gene unclear. This CDR3 has 15 residues. The germline CDR1 and CDR2 sequences are SQVTM and ANQGSEA. V was trimmed by 3 bases and J by 1 base, leaving 14 bases between them.

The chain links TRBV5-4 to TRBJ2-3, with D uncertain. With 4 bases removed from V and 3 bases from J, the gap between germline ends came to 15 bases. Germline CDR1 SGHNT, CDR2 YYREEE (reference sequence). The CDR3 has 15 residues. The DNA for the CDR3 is TGTGCCAGCAGCCGCACGAGCGAGGTTACAGATACGCAGTATTTT. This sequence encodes CASSRTSEVTDTQYF.

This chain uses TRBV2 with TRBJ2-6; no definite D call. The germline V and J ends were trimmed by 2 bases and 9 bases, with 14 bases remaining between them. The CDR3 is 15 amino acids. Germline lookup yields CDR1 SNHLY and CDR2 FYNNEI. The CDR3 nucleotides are TGTGCCAGCAGTGAATGGAAGGGATCTCTCAACGTCCTGACTTTC. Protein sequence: CASSEWKGSLNVLTF.

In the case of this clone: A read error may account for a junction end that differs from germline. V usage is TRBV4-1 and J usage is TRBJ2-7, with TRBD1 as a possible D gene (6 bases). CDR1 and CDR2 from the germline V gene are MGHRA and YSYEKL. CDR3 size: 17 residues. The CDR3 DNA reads TGCGCCAGCAGCCAAGTTGTTATGGTCGGACAGTACCCTCGCCAACACTTC. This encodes CASSQVVMVGQYPRQHF.

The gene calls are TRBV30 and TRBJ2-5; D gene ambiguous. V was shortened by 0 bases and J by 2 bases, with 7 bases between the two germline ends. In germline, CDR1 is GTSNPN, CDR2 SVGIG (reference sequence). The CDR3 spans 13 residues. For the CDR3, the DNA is TGTGCCTGGAGTGTTCGGGTACAAGAGACCCAGTACTTC. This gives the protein CAWSVRVQETQYF.

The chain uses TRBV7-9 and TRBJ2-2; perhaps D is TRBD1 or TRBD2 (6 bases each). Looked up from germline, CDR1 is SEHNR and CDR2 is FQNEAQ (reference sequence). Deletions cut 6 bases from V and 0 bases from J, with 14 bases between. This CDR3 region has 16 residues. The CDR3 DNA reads TGTGCCAGCAGTAGGAGGGGGACATCGAACACCGGGGAGCTGTTTTTT. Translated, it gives CASSRRGTSNTGELFF.

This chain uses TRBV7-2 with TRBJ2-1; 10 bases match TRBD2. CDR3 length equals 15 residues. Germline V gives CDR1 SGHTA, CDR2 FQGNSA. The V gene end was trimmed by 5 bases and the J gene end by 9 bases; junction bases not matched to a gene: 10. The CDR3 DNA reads TGTGCCAGCAGCACACCGGGACTAGCGTTGCGTGAGCAGTTCTTC. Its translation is CASSTPGLALREQFF.

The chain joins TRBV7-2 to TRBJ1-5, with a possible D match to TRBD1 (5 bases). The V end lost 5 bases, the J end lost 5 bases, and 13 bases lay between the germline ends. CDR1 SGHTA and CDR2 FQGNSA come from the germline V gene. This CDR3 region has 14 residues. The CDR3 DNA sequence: TGTGCCAGCAGCGTCGGGACGGACTATCAGCCCCAGCATTTT. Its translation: CASSVGTDYQPQHF.

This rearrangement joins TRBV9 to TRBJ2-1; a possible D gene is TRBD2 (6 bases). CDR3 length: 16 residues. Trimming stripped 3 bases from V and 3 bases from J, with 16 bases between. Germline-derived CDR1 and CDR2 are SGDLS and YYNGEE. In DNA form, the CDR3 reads TGTGCCAGCAGCGCCCCCGGGAGTAACAACTACAATGAGCAGTTCTTC. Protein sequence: CASSAPGSNNYNEQFF.

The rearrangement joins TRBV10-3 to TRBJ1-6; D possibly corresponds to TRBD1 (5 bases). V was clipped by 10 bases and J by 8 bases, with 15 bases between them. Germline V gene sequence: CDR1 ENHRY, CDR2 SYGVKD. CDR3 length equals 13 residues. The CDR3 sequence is CATQTERDSPLHF. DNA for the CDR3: TGTGCCACTCAGACAGAGAGAGATTCACCCCTCCACTTT.

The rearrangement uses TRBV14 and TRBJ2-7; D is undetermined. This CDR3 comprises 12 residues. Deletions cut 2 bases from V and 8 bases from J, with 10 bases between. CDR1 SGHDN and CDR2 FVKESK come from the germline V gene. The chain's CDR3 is CASSQLSGKQYF. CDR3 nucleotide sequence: TGTGCCAGCAGCCAACTTAGTGGGAAGCAGTACTTC.

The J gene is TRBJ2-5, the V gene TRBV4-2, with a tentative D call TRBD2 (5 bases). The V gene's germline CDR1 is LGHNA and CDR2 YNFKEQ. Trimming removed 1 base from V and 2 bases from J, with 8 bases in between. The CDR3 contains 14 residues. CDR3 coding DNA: TGTGCCAGCAGCCAAGGCGACTATCAAGAGACCCAGTACTTC. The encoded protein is CASSQGDYQETQYF.

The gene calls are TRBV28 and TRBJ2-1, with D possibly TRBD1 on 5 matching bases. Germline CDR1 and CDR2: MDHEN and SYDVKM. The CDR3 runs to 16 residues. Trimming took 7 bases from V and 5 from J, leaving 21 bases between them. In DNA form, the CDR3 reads TGTGCCAGCACCCGGGCTGGGGCCACGGCTAACAATGAGCAGTTCTTC. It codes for CASTRAGATANNEQFF.

In DNA, the CDR3 is TGTGCCAGCAGCAAGACCGGGACAGGGGGCACCGGGGAGCTGTTTTTT. It yields the protein CASSKTGTGGTGELFF. The V call is TRBV11-2, the J call TRBJ2-2, with TRBD1 matching 11 bases. V lost 5 bases to trimming and J lost 4 bases; unmatched junction nucleotides: 6. The germline V gene has CDR1 SGHAT and CDR2 FQNNGV. The CDR3 is 16 amino acids.

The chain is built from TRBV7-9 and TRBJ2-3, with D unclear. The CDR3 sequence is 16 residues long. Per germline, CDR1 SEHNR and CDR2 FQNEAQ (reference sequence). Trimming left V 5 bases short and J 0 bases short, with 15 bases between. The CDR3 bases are TGTGCCAGCAGCAGCCGGGCCCGGGTTAGCACAGATACGCAGTATTTT. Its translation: CASSSRARVSTDTQYF. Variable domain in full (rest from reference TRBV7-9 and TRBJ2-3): DTGVSQNPRHKITKRGQNVTFRCDPISEHNRLYWYRQTLGQGPEFLTYFQNEAQLEKSRLLSDRFSAERPKGSFSTLEIQRTEQGDSAMYLCASSSRARVSTDTQYFGPGTRLTVL.